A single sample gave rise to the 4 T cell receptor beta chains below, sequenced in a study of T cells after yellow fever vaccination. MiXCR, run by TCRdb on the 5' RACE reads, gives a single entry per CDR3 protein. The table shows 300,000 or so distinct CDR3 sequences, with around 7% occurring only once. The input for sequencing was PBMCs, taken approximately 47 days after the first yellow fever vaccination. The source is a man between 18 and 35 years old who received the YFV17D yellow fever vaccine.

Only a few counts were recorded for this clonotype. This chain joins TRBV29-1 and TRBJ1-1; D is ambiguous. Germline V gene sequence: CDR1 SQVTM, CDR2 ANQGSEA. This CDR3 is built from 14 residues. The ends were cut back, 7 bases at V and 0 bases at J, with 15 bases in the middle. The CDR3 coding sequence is TGCAGCGCAGGCCGCCCAGGAATGAACACTGAAGCTTTCTTT. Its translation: CSAGRPGMNTEAFF.

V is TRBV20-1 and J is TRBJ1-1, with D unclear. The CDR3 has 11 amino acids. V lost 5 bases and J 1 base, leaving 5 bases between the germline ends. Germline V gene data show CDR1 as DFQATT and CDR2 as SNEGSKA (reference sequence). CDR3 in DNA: TGCAGTGCTCAGGAGAACACTGAAGCTTTCTTT. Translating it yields CSAQENTEAFF.

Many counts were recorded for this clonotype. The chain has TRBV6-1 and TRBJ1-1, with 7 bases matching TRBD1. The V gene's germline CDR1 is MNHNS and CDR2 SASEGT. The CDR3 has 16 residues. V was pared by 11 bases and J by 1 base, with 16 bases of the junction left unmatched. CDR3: CAGSVEGAKGNTEAFF. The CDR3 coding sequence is TGTGCCGGCTCCGTCGAGGGGGCAAAAGGGAACACTGAAGCTTTCTTT.

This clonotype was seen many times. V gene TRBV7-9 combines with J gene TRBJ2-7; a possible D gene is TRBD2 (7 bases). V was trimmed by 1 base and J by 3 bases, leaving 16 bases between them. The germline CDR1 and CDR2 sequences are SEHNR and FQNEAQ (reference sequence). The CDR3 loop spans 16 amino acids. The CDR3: CASSLVSREGHYEQYV. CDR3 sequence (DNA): TGTGCCAGCAGCTTAGTTTCCAGGGAGGGACACTACGAGCAGTACGTC.